This TCR beta chain was recorded in a study of metastatic and nonmetastatic thyroid tumors. TCRdb re-called the PCR reads with MiXCR. The sample comprises some 86,000 clones, approximately 13% of which are singletons, and roughly 9.6% rests with the top ten. No patient received treatment before thyroid surgery. In its sample, this clone was seen a few times. The TCR was taken from a female donor with papillary thyroid cancer or a benign thyroid nodule (not recorded which). Some clones in this sample may be carry-over from other donors' samples. Sequencing used tumor tissue.

CDR3 sequence reads: CASSLDLVKETQYF. The CDR3, as DNA: TGTGCCAGCAGCTTAGATCTTGTTAAAGAGACCCAGTACTTC. The V and J genes are TRBV7-2 and TRBJ2-5; D is undetermined. The CDR3 loop spans 14 amino acids. V was clipped by 1 base and J by 3 bases, with 9 bases between them. Germline values: CDR1 SGHTA, CDR2 FQGNSA.